The clone carrying this T cell receptor (beta chain) came up many times. The antigen is undetermined. Germline CDR1 reads SGHVS; CDR2 reads FQNEAQ. This CDR3 is 16 amino acids long. Trimming cost V 5 bases and J 2 bases; bases outside gene matches: 9. Each CDR3 protein is one row after TCRdb ran MiXCR on the 5' RACE reads. The sample carries about 240,000 distinct CDR3 sequences, approximately 11% recorded once. This sample was taken from a study of CD8 T cells in ankylosing spondylitis. Study-wide findings and caveats: Disease-associated clonotypes exhibited CD8+ identity and were relatively infrequent in peripheral blood.

The clonotype originates from a male donor with ankylosing spondylitis or in good health (not recorded which). Sequenced sample: blood, either unsorted or a sorted T cell fraction (not recorded which). The chain uses TRBV7-8 and TRBJ2-3, with TRBD2 matching over 8 bases. The CDR3 loop is CASSRMGGLDTDTQYF. The CDR3 nucleotides are TGTGCCAGCAGCCGAATGGGGGGACTAGACACAGATACGCAGTATTTT.